The rows below give T cell receptor beta chains drawn from one sample of a study of T cell responses to AZD1222 COVID-19 vaccine. TCRdb's copy holds only in-frame clones and misses some; the assay was immunoSEQ multiplex PCR. The sample includes about 130,000 clones, roughly 90% seen only once; the top ten take about 1.1%. The sequences come from peripheral blood, collected 28 days after the second AZD1222 dose. Receptor source: an adult who received the AZD1222 COVID-19 vaccine. The CDR3 runs from the conserved cysteine through the conserved F or W. D genes are given only for firm matches. Clone sizes are given selectively: once, few, many, or a class where the clone is expanded.

len: 11; v_gene: TRBV24-1; d_gene: -; j_gene: TRBJ2-3; abundance: -; CDR3nt: TGTGCCACCAGTTACTCAGATACGCAGTATTTT; CDR3aa: CATSYSDTQYF
len: 12; v_gene: TRBV29-1; d_gene: -; j_gene: TRBJ1-1; abundance: -; CDR3nt: TGCAGCGTTGAGGTCAGGGGCACTGAAGCTTTCTTT; CDR3aa: CSVEVRGTEAFF
len: 18; v_gene: TRBV5-1; d_gene: TRBD2; j_gene: TRBJ2-1; abundance: once; CDR3nt: TGCGCCAGCAGCTTGGGGGCTAGCGGGAGGGCCGGGGGCAATGAGCAGTTCTTC; CDR3aa: CASSLGASGRAGGNEQFF
len: 14; v_gene: TRBV30; d_gene: -; j_gene: TRBJ2-2; abundance: -; CDR3nt: TGTGCCTGGAGAGCCCCGGAAAACACCGGGGAGCTGTTTTTT; CDR3aa: CAWRAPENTGELFF
len: 13; v_gene: TRBV24-1; d_gene: -; j_gene: TRBJ1-5; abundance: -; CDR3nt: TGTGCCACCAGTGGGGAGGGCAATCAGCCCCAGCATTTT; CDR3aa: CATSGEGNQPQHF
len: 14; v_gene: TRBV6-5; d_gene: TRBD1; j_gene: TRBJ1-2; abundance: -; CDR3nt: TGTGCCAGCAGTTACCGGACAGGGCTGGCTGGCTACACCTTC; CDR3aa: CASSYRTGLAGYTF
len: 10; v_gene: TRBV5-4; d_gene: -; j_gene: TRBJ2-1; abundance: -; CDR3nt: TGTGCCAGCAGCTTCAGGGAGCAGTTCTTC; CDR3aa: CASSFREQFF
len: 15; v_gene: TRBV6-2/TRBV6-3; d_gene: -; j_gene: TRBJ1-1; abundance: once; CDR3nt: TGTGCCAGCAGTTACCTAAGACTGCCGAACACTGAAGCTTTCTTT; CDR3aa: CASSYLRLPNTEAFF
len: 17; v_gene: TRBV13; d_gene: -; j_gene: TRBJ2-1; abundance: once; CDR3nt: TGTGCCAGCAGCTTAGGCGGGAGAGGAGGGGCCTACAATGAGCAGTTCTTC; CDR3aa: CASSLGGRGGAYNEQFF
len: 15; v_gene: TRBV5-4; d_gene: TRBD1; j_gene: TRBJ1-1; abundance: -; CDR3nt: TGTGCCAGCAGCCTCCGGACAGGTGGGGCCGTTGAAGCTTTCTTT; CDR3aa: CASSLRTGGAVEAFF
len: 17; v_gene: TRBV6-1; d_gene: -; j_gene: TRBJ1-5; abundance: -; CDR3nt: TGTGCCAGCAGTGGGGGAAACAGGGTGTCAGCCAGACAGCCCCAGCATTTT; CDR3aa: CASSGGNRVSARQPQHF
len: 14; v_gene: TRBV6-2/TRBV6-3; d_gene: -; j_gene: TRBJ2-7; abundance: -; CDR3nt: TGTGCCAGCAGTTACCAGGCTCCGAACTACGAGCAGTACTTC; CDR3aa: CASSYQAPNYEQYF
len: 16; v_gene: TRBV30; d_gene: -; j_gene: TRBJ2-4; abundance: once; CDR3nt: TGTGCCTGGAGTGCTCCGGGGGCAGGGGGTGGGAACATTCAGTACTTC; CDR3aa: CAWSAPGAGGGNIQYF
len: 13; v_gene: TRBV27; d_gene: -; j_gene: TRBJ2-7; abundance: -; CDR3nt: TGTGCCAGCAGATTACAGGGAACCTACGAGCAGTACTTC; CDR3aa: CASRLQGTYEQYF
len: 16; v_gene: TRBV13; d_gene: -; j_gene: TRBJ2-4; abundance: -; CDR3nt: TGTGCCAGCAGCTTTCGACTTGGATTAGCCAAAAACATTCAGTACTTC; CDR3aa: CASSFRLGLAKNIQYF
len: 14; v_gene: TRBV18; d_gene: -; j_gene: TRBJ1-2; abundance: -; CDR3nt: TGTGCCAGCTCACCGATCGCACAGGACCATGGCTACACCTTC; CDR3aa: CASSPIAQDHGYTF
len: 13; v_gene: TRBV7-2; d_gene: -; j_gene: TRBJ1-2; abundance: -; CDR3nt: TGTGCCAGCAGCTTAGAAACAGTTTATGGCTACACCTTC; CDR3aa: CASSLETVYGYTF
len: 19; v_gene: TRBV1; d_gene: -; j_gene: TRBJ1-3; abundance: -; CDR3nt: TGCACCAGCAGCCAAGATGGGGCACCCCGGAGGGGCATCGGAAACACCATATATTTT; CDR3aa: CTSSQDGAPRRGIGNTIYF
len: 13; v_gene: TRBV19; d_gene: -; j_gene: TRBJ2-7; abundance: -; CDR3nt: TGTGCCAGTAGTATGCGGTCACACTACGAGCAGTACTTC; CDR3aa: CASSMRSHYEQYF
len: 14; v_gene: TRBV5-1; d_gene: TRBD1; j_gene: TRBJ1-2; abundance: -; CDR3nt: TGCGCCAGCAGCTTGGCCGGGACAGGGGATGGCTACACCTTC; CDR3aa: CASSLAGTGDGYTF
len: 21; v_gene: TRBV13; d_gene: -; j_gene: TRBJ2-3; abundance: -; CDR3nt: TGTGCCAGCAGCCCCGGAACGGAGGGCTTACTACCACGGAGGGGTACAGATACGCAGTATTTT; CDR3aa: CASSPGTEGLLPRRGTDTQYF
len: 14; v_gene: TRBV5-1; d_gene: -; j_gene: TRBJ1-4; abundance: -; CDR3nt: TGCGCCAGCAGCTCACAGTTGGGTAATGAAAAACTGTTTTTT; CDR3aa: CASSSQLGNEKLFF
len: 18; v_gene: TRBV20-1; d_gene: TRBD1; j_gene: TRBJ1-2; abundance: -; CDR3nt: TGCAGTGCTAGTGTGGTACGTCAGGACAGGGCGACTAACTATGGCTACACCTTC; CDR3aa: CSASVVRQDRATNYGYTF
len: 11; v_gene: TRBV5-6; d_gene: -; j_gene: TRBJ1-2; abundance: -; CDR3nt: TGTGCCAGCACCCGGGAGTATGGCTACACCTTC; CDR3aa: CASTREYGYTF
len: 14; v_gene: TRBV7-2; d_gene: -; j_gene: TRBJ2-7; abundance: few; CDR3nt: TGTGCCAGCAGCTTAGGTCTAAGCACGGGCGAGCAGTACTTC; CDR3aa: CASSLGLSTGEQYF
len: 13; v_gene: TRBV2; d_gene: -; j_gene: TRBJ1-5; abundance: -; CDR3nt: TGTGCCAGCAGTGAACTTGGTCAATCGCCCCAGCATTTT; CDR3aa: CASSELGQSPQHF
len: 12; v_gene: TRBV6-2/TRBV6-3; d_gene: -; j_gene: TRBJ1-5; abundance: -; CDR3nt: TGTGCCAGCAGTTATGGGGACCAGCCCCAGCATTTT; CDR3aa: CASSYGDQPQHF
len: 11; v_gene: TRBV29-1; d_gene: -; j_gene: TRBJ2-7; abundance: -; CDR3nt: TGCAGCGTAGGAGACCTCTACGAGCAGTACTTC; CDR3aa: CSVGDLYEQYF
len: 17; v_gene: TRBV19; d_gene: -; j_gene: TRBJ2-2; abundance: few; CDR3nt: TGTGCCAGTAGTTTCCTAGAGGGAAAGGTTTTCACCGGGGAGCTGTTTTTT; CDR3aa: CASSFLEGKVFTGELFF
len: 15; v_gene: TRBV9; d_gene: TRBD2; j_gene: TRBJ2-7; abundance: -; CDR3nt: TGTGCCAGCAGCTCCAGACTAGCGGGAATCAACGAGCAGTACTTC; CDR3aa: CASSSRLAGINEQYF
len: 13; v_gene: TRBV28; d_gene: -; j_gene: TRBJ2-7; abundance: -; CDR3nt: TGTGCCAGCAAGGGGCGGATACACTACGAGCAGTACTTC; CDR3aa: CASKGRIHYEQYF
len: 14; v_gene: TRBV7-2; d_gene: -; j_gene: TRBJ1-5; abundance: -; CDR3nt: TGTGCCAGCAGCCCCGACAGGACTTATGGGCCCCAGCATTTT; CDR3aa: CASSPDRTYGPQHF
len: 14; v_gene: TRBV7-9; d_gene: -; j_gene: TRBJ1-6; abundance: -; CDR3nt: TGTGCCAGCGGAATGGGGGCAATTAATTCACCCCTCCACTTT; CDR3aa: CASGMGAINSPLHF
len: 13; v_gene: TRBV12-3/TRBV12-4; d_gene: -; j_gene: TRBJ1-2; abundance: -; CDR3nt: TGTGCCAGCAGTTTGGGGACCTCACTTGGCTACACCTTC; CDR3aa: CASSLGTSLGYTF
len: 15; v_gene: TRBV27; d_gene: TRBD1; j_gene: TRBJ2-7; abundance: -; CDR3nt: TGTGCCAGCAGTTTATCGGGACAGGGGACCTACGAGCAGTACTTC; CDR3aa: CASSLSGQGTYEQYF
len: 13; v_gene: TRBV2; d_gene: TRBD1; j_gene: TRBJ2-1; abundance: -; CDR3nt: TGTGCCAGCCGGGACAGGTCCCAAAATGAGCAGTTCTTC; CDR3aa: CASRDRSQNEQFF
len: 12; v_gene: TRBV6-5; d_gene: -; j_gene: TRBJ1-1; abundance: -; CDR3nt: TGTGCCAGCAGACGTGGAGGATCTGAAGCTTTCTTT; CDR3aa: CASRRGGSEAFF
len: 12; v_gene: TRBV7-2; d_gene: TRBD2; j_gene: TRBJ2-1; abundance: few; CDR3nt: TGTGCCAGCAGCTCTAGCGGGAGGGTGCAGTTCTTC; CDR3aa: CASSSSGRVQFF
len: 12; v_gene: TRBV9; d_gene: -; j_gene: TRBJ2-2; abundance: -; CDR3nt: TGTGCCAGCACGGGAATTACCGGGGAGCTGTTTTTT; CDR3aa: CASTGITGELFF
len: 13; v_gene: TRBV19; d_gene: -; j_gene: TRBJ2-5; abundance: -; CDR3nt: TGTGCCACCTCCCTGCAGGATCAAGAGACCCAGTACTTC; CDR3aa: CATSLQDQETQYF
len: 14; v_gene: TRBV5-1; d_gene: -; j_gene: TRBJ2-1; abundance: -; CDR3nt: TGCGCCAGCAGCTTGGCCGGGCAGTACAATGAGCAGTTCTTC; CDR3aa: CASSLAGQYNEQFF
len: 15; v_gene: TRBV7-3; d_gene: TRBD2; j_gene: TRBJ2-3; abundance: -; CDR3nt: TGTGCCAGCAGCGCCCTAGCGGGAGGGGCAGATACGCAGTATTTT; CDR3aa: CASSALAGGADTQYF
len: 14; v_gene: TRBV2; d_gene: TRBD1; j_gene: TRBJ1-5; abundance: -; CDR3nt: TGTGCCGGTGCCGCTCAGGGGGTAGGGCAGCCCCAGCATTTT; CDR3aa: CAGAAQGVGQPQHF
len: 10; v_gene: TRBV29-1; d_gene: -; j_gene: TRBJ1-2; abundance: -; CDR3nt: TGCAGCGTGGACAGCTATGGCTACACCTTC; CDR3aa: CSVDSYGYTF
len: 15; v_gene: TRBV28; d_gene: -; j_gene: TRBJ1-5; abundance: -; CDR3nt: TGTGCCAGCAGCCTGGCTGGCCGGAGCAATCAGCCCCAGCATTTT; CDR3aa: CASSLAGRSNQPQHF
len: 13; v_gene: TRBV30; d_gene: -; j_gene: TRBJ2-1; abundance: -; CDR3nt: TGTGCCTGGAGTGTAAGCCCTTCGGATGAGCAGTTCTTC; CDR3aa: CAWSVSPSDEQFF
len: 12; v_gene: TRBV7-9; d_gene: -; j_gene: TRBJ1-2; abundance: -; CDR3nt: TGTGCCGCTCAGACAGATAACTATGGCTACACCTTC; CDR3aa: CAAQTDNYGYTF
len: 16; v_gene: TRBV3-1/TRBV3-2; d_gene: -; j_gene: TRBJ1-6; abundance: -; CDR3nt: TGTGCCAGCAGACCACACGAGGGGGGCAATAATTCACCCCTCCACTTT; CDR3aa: CASRPHEGGNNSPLHF
len: 16; v_gene: TRBV7-2; d_gene: -; j_gene: TRBJ1-1; abundance: -; CDR3nt: TGTGCCAGCAGCTTAGTCGGGGGCGCGACTAACACTGAAGCTTTCTTT; CDR3aa: CASSLVGGATNTEAFF